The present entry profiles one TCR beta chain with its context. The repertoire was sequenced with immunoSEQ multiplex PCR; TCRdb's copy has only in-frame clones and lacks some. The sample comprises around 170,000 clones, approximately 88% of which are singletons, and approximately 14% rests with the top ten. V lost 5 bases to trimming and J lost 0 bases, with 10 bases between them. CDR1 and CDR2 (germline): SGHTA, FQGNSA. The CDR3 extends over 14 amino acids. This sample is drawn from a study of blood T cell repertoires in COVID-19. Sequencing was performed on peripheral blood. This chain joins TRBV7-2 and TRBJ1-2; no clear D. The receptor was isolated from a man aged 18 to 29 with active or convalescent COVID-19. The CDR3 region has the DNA TGTGCCAGCAGCCCAGACACTGCTAACTATGGCTACACCTTC. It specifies CASSPDTANYGYTF.